These 26 T cell receptor beta chains share one sample of origin, sequenced in a study of radiotherapy plus CTLA-4 blockade in lung cancer. TCRdb's copy holds only in-frame clones and misses some; the assay was immunoSEQ multiplex PCR. The sample holds over 100,000 clones, about nine tenths seen once. The specimen comprised peripheral blood, sampled from a patient treated with radiotherapy plus ipilimumab. These receptors were collected from a human donor with non-small cell lung cancer that progressed on radiotherapy plus ipilimumab.

V usage is TRBV6-1 and J usage is TRBJ2-6; D gene unclear. The CDR3 loop spans 13 amino acids. Germline lookup yields CDR1 MNHNS and CDR2 SASEGT. The V and J ends lost 6 bases and 4 bases respectively, with 7 bases between them. The CDR3 loop is CASSQPGANVLTF. Here the CDR3 DNA reads TGTGCCAGCAGCCAGCCCGGGGCCAACGTCCTGACTTTC.

V and J are TRBV5-1 and TRBJ2-5; TRBD1 matches 7 bases. With the DNA end fitting TRBJ2-7 better, the J assignment may be wrong. This CDR3 has 14 amino acids. The germline gives CDR1 SGHRS, CDR2 YFSETQ. CDR3 bases: TGCGCCAGCAGCTTGGCCGGACAGGCGCTCGAGCAGTACTTC. This encodes CASSLAGQALEQYF.

V is TRBV7-3 and J is TRBJ2-2; D is undetermined. This CDR3 has 16 amino acids. The germline V gene encodes CDR1 SGHTA and CDR2 FQGTGA. Trimming stripped 1 base from V and 7 bases from J, with 16 bases between. The chain's CDR3 is CASSLRPTASVGELFF. The CDR3, as DNA: TGTGCCAGCAGCTTAAGGCCAACTGCTTCTGTCGGGGAGCTGTTTTTT.

The chain combines TRBV11-2 with TRBJ2-1; 10 bases fit TRBD2. Germline V gives CDR1 SGHAT, CDR2 FQNNGV. The junction had 12 bases not matched to a gene; V was cut back by 4 bases and J by 12 bases. The CDR3 covers 15 residues. The CDR3, as DNA: TGTGCCAGCAGCTCGGGACTAGCGAGCCCGGGGGGGCAGTTCTTC. This codes for CASSSGLASPGGQFF.

V is TRBV7-2 and J is TRBJ2-3; 10 positions agree with TRBD2. CDR3 length: 15 amino acids. The germline V gene encodes CDR1 SGHTA and CDR2 FQGNSA. V shed 5 bases and J 8 bases; nucleotides not matched to a gene: 10. This CDR3 reads CASSTTSGASGTQYF. The CDR3 coding sequence is TGTGCCAGCAGCACCACTAGCGGGGCCTCGGGTACGCAGTATTTT.

This chain connects TRBV5-1 to TRBJ2-5; 9 bases fit TRBD2. Per the germline V gene, CDR1 is SGHRS and CDR2 is YFSETQ. Trimming took 5 bases from V and 5 from J; bases not matched to a gene: 19. The CDR3 sequence is 18 residues long. CDR3: CASRPSRGASGIMETQYF. The CDR3 nucleotides are TGCGCCAGCAGACCTTCCCGGGGGGCTAGCGGGATTATGGAGACCCAGTACTTC.

The rearrangement uses TRBV6-1 and TRBJ1-5, with TRBD1 as a possible D gene (6 bases). The length of the CDR3 is 13 residues. Germline-derived CDR1 and CDR2 are MNHNS and SASEGT. The ends were cut back, 5 bases at V and 4 bases at J, with 9 bases in the middle. The CDR3 DNA sequence: TGTGCCAGCAGTCGACAGGTTAATCAGCCCCAGCATTTT. Translating it yields CASSRQVNQPQHF.

The rearrangement joins TRBV6-5 to TRBJ1-1; tentative D call: TRBD1 (6 bases). Trimming left V 7 bases short and J 2 bases short, with 17 bases between. The CDR3 has 15 amino acids. Germline CDR1 MNHEY, CDR2 SVGAGI. Written as DNA, the CDR3 is TGTGCCAGCAAATCCAGCGGGACACCTAACACTGAAGCTTTCTTT. Protein product: CASKSSGTPNTEAFF.

The chain joins TRBV27 to TRBJ1-1, with D perhaps TRBD1 (6 bases). Germline loops: CDR1 MNHEY, CDR2 SMNVEV (reference sequence). Trimming pared 6 bases from V and 0 bases from J, leaving 17 bases between. The CDR3 loop spans 16 amino acids. This CDR3 reads CASRVRGGGMNTEAFF. DNA for the CDR3: TGTGCCAGCAGGGTTCGGGGAGGGGGTATGAACACTGAAGCTTTCTTT.

This chain uses TRBV9 with TRBJ1-1; D remains unclear. The CDR3 spans 13 residues. CDR1 and CDR2 (germline): SGDLS, YYNGEE. The ends were cut back, 4 bases at V and 6 bases at J, with 13 bases in the middle. The CDR3 is CASSPLTMAEAFF. CDR3 sequence (DNA): TGTGCCAGCAGCCCACTGACCATGGCTGAAGCTTTCTTT.

This chain uses TRBV7-9 with TRBJ2-7, with a tentative D call TRBD1 (5 bases). Germline V gene lookup returns CDR1 SEHNR and CDR2 FQNEAQ (reference sequence). V was pared by 5 bases and J by 0 bases, with 20 bases between. There are 17 residues in the CDR3. CDR3 in DNA: TGTGCCAGCAGCCTCTTGGTGGGCCAGGGAAGCTCCTACGAGCAGTACTTC. It codes for CASSLLVGQGSSYEQYF.

The J gene is TRBJ2-7, the V gene TRBV18, with D possibly TRBD1 on 5 matching bases. V was cut by 3 bases and J by 2 bases, with 11 bases left in between. Germline loops: CDR1 KGHSH, CDR2 LQKENI. CDR3 size: 14 residues. The CDR3 bases are TGTGCCAGCTCACCTATAGACAGAGCCTACGAGCAGTACTTC. It specifies CASSPIDRAYEQYF.

The V gene is TRBV18, the J gene TRBJ2-3; no clear D. CDR1 and CDR2 from the germline V gene are KGHSH and LQKENI. Trimming stripped 1 base from V and 5 bases from J, with 10 bases between. The CDR3 is 14 residues long. CDR3 sequence: CASSPLLSGDTQYF. The CDR3 DNA reads as TGTGCCAGCTCACCACTCCTCTCCGGAGATACGCAGTATTTT. The full variable domain, rest sourced from reference TRBV18 and TRBJ2-3, is NAGVMQNPRHLVRRRGQEARLRCSPMKGHSHVYWYRQLPEEGLKFMVYLQKENIIDESGMPKERFSAEFPKEGPSILRIQQVVRGDSAAYFCASSPLLSGDTQYFGPGTRLTVL.

The chain uses TRBV11-2 and TRBJ2-1; 13 positions agree with TRBD2. CDR3 length: 15 amino acids. Germline values: CDR1 SGHAT, CDR2 FQNNGV. Trimming at V came to 3 bases and at J to 8 bases, leaving 4 bases not matched to a gene. In nucleotides, the CDR3 is TGTGCCAGCAGCTTCACTAGCGGGGGGGTCGATGAGCAGTTCTTC. As protein: CASSFTSGGVDEQFF.

The chain combines TRBV20-1 with TRBJ2-2; D ambiguous. The CDR3 is 11 amino acids. V was clipped by 5 bases and J by 5 bases, with 6 bases between them. CDR1 DFQATT and CDR2 SNEGSKA come from the germline V gene (reference sequence). The CDR3 protein is CSAFLTGELFF. In DNA, the CDR3 is TGCAGTGCTTTTTTAACCGGGGAGCTGTTTTTT.

This clone has more than one count but fewer than ten. The chain is built from TRBV6-5 and TRBJ2-7; weak D call: TRBD1 (5 bases). Per the germline V gene, CDR1 is MNHEY and CDR2 is SVGAGI. The CDR3 sequence is 13 residues long. Between the trimmed V and J ends, which lost 4 bases and 5 bases, there was a span of 12 bases. DNA of the CDR3: TGTGCCAGCAGTTTTGGGGCAGGAAACGAGCAGTACTTC. This translates into CASSFGAGNEQYF.

The rearrangement joins TRBV5-1 to TRBJ2-2; D not certain. Germline CDR1 SGHRS, CDR2 YFSETQ. This CDR3 is built from 16 residues. Trimming cost V 2 bases and J 4 bases, with 15 bases left between them. CDR3 residues: CASSFAPSPSTGELFF. CDR3 nucleotides: TGCGCCAGCAGCTTTGCTCCGAGCCCCTCCACCGGGGAGCTGTTTTTT.

J is TRBJ1-6 and V is TRBV5-6; no firm D call. Germline lookup yields CDR1 SGHDT and CDR2 YYEEEE. The CDR3 covers 16 residues. Trimming took off 0 bases at V and 6 bases at J, with 13 bases between the two ends. In DNA, the CDR3 is TGTGCCAGCAGCTTGGTCAGCCTGAGCGGTAATTCACCCCTCCACTTT. This encodes CASSLVSLSGNSPLHF.

The chain is built from TRBV2 and TRBJ2-5; D uncertain. V lost 6 bases and J lost 4, with 6 bases in between. The CDR3 runs 11 residues. Germline-derived CDR1 and CDR2 are SNHLY and FYNNEI. The CDR3 here is CASRRSETQYF. CDR3 sequence (DNA): TGTGCCAGCAGAAGGTCAGAGACCCAGTACTTC.

The rearrangement links TRBV29-1 to TRBJ2-1; D is unresolved. This CDR3 has 15 amino acids. Trimming cost V 3 bases and J 2 bases, with 14 bases left between them. Germline V CDR1 and CDR2: SQVTM, ANQGSEA. The CDR3 coding sequence is TGCAGCGTTGATCAACCCACCCCGCCCTACAATGAGCAGTTCTTC. This encodes CSVDQPTPPYNEQFF.

The V and J genes are TRBV6-5 and TRBJ2-3; TRBD2 matches 9 bases. The V gene's germline CDR1 is MNHEY and CDR2 SVGAGI. The trim removed 4 bases at V and 0 bases at J, leaving 2 bases unmatched. The CDR3 covers 15 residues. The CDR3 DNA sequence: TGTGCCAGCAGTTTGACTAGCGGCAGCACAGATACGCAGTATTTT. Translating it yields CASSLTSGSTDTQYF.

This clone has a single count. The rearrangement links TRBV10-2 to TRBJ2-1; no clear D. Germline values: CDR1 WSHSY, CDR2 SAAADI. CDR3 size: 16 residues. The germline V and J ends were trimmed by 2 bases and 0 bases, with 11 bases remaining between them. The CDR3 is CASSEGVSSSYNEQFF. The CDR3 DNA reads as TGCGCCAGCAGTGAGGGAGTTTCTAGCTCCTACAATGAGCAGTTCTTC.

This clone was picked up a small number of times. The CDR3 DNA reads TGTGCCAGTAGTGCTAGTTTCACTGAGCAGTTCTTC. Translated: CASSASFTEQFF. The J gene is TRBJ2-1, the V gene TRBV19; no clear D gene. Trimming took off 5 bases at V and 9 bases at J, with 11 bases between the two ends. CDR3 length: 12 amino acids. Germline V lookup: CDR1 LNHDA, CDR2 SQIVND (reference sequence).

The chain joins TRBV30 to TRBJ2-1; 7 bases match TRBD2. V lost 8 bases to trimming and J lost 2 bases; unmatched junction nucleotides: 9. Looked up from germline, CDR1 is GTSNPN and CDR2 is SVGIG (reference sequence). CDR3 size: 14 residues. In DNA, the CDR3 is TGTGCCGGCAAGCGGGACGGGGCCTACAATGAGCAGTTCTTC. Translation: CAGKRDGAYNEQFF.

CDR3 residues: CASSPPGSFNEQFF. The CDR3 region has the DNA TGTGCCAGCAGCCCCCCGGGGTCTTTCAATGAGCAGTTCTTC. The chain is built from TRBV27 and TRBJ2-1; maybe TRBD2 (5 bases). CDR3 size: 14 residues. Germline CDR1 and CDR2: MNHEY and SMNVEV (reference sequence). V was trimmed by 6 bases and J by 6 bases, leaving 15 bases between them.

The chain joins TRBV7-9 to TRBJ2-7, with D perhaps being TRBD1 or TRBD2 (5 bases each). Trimming stripped 5 bases from V and 1 base from J, with 15 bases between. In germline, CDR1 is SEHNR, CDR2 FQNEAQ (reference sequence). The CDR3 is made up of 15 amino acids. CDR3 residues: CASSPRGGQSYEQYF. CDR3 DNA sequence: TGTGCCAGCAGCCCACGGGGCGGGCAATCCTACGAGCAGTACTTC.